The entry below gives a single TCR beta chain sequence along with its context. These data are taken from a study of blood T cell repertoires in COVID-19. Germline CDR1 is MNHNS and CDR2 is SASEGT. The CDR3 extends over 13 amino acids. Trimming at V came to 5 bases and at J to 7 bases, leaving 4 bases not matched to a gene. The assay was immunoSEQ multiplex PCR, and TCRdb's table has in-frame clones only and misses some. The table includes roughly 150,000 clones, 88% detected once. Sequenced sample: peripheral blood. This TCR derives from a woman between 65 and 79 years old with acute or convalescent COVID-19. This chain joins TRBV6-1 and TRBJ2-2, with 7 bases fitting TRBD1. This CDR3 reads CASSLQGYGELFF. CDR3 nucleotide sequence: TGTGCCAGCAGTTTACAGGGGTACGGGGAGCTGTTTTTT.